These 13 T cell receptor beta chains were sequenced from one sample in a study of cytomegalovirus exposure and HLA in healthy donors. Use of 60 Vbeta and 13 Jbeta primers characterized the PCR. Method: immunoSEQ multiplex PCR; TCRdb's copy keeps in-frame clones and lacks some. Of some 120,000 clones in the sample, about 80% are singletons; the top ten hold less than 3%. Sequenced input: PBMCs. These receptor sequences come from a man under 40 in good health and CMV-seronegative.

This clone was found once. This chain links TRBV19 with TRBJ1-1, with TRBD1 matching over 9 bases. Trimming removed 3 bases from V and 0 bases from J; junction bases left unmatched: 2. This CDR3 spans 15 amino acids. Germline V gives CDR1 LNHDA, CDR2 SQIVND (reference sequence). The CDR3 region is CASSIGTGLNTEAFF. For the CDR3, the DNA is TGTGCCAGTAGTATCGGGACAGGGCTGAACACTGAAGCTTTCTTT.

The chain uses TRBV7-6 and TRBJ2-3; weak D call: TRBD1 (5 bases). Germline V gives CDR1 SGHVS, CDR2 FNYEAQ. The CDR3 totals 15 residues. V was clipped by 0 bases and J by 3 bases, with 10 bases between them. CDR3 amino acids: CASSLAPRVTDTQYF. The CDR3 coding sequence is TGTGCCAGCAGCTTAGCGCCCAGGGTGACAGATACGCAGTATTTT.

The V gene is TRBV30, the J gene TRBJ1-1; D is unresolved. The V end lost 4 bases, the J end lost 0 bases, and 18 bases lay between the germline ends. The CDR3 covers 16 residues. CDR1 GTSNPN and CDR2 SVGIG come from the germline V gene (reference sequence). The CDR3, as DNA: TGTGCCTGGAACCCCCACAGTTCAGGAATGAACACTGAAGCTTTCTTT. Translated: CAWNPHSSGMNTEAFF.

The CDR3 loop is CASRRGGDEQFF. DNA of the CDR3: TGTGCCAGCAGGAGAGGGGGGGATGAGCAGTTCTTC. The chain couples TRBV11-3 to TRBJ2-1; possible D gene TRBD2, 7 bases. CDR1 and CDR2 (germline): SGHNT, YENEEA. Trimming pared 6 bases from V and 8 bases from J, leaving 11 bases between. The CDR3 runs to 12 residues. The full variable domain, its missing parts supplied by reference TRBV11-3 and TRBJ2-1, is EAGVVQSPRYKIIEKKQPVAFWCNPISGHNTLYWYLQNLGQGPELLIRYENEEAVDDSQLPKDRFSAERLKGVDSTLKIQPAELGDSAVYLCASRRGGDEQFFGPGTRLTVL.

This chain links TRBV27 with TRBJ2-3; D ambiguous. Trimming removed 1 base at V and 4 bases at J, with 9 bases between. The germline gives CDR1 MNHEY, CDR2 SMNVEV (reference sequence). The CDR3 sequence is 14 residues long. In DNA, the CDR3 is TGTGCCAGCAGTTTATTTGTTTCCGCAGATACGCAGTATTTT. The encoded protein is CASSLFVSADTQYF.

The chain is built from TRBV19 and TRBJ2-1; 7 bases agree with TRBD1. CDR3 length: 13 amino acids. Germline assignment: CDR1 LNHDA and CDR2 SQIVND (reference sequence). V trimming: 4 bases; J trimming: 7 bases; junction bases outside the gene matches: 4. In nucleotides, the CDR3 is TGTGCCAGTAGTACATCGACAGGGAATGAGCAGTTCTTC. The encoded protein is CASSTSTGNEQFF.

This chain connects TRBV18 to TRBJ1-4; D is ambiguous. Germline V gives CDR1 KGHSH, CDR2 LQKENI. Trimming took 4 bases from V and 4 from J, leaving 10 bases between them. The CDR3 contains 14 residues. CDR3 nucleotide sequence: TGTGCCAGCTCACGTGAACAGAGTAATGAAAAACTGTTTTTT. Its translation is CASSREQSNEKLFF. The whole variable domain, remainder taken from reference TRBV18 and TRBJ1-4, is NAGVMQNPRHLVRRRGQEARLRCSPMKGHSHVYWYRQLPEEGLKFMVYLQKENIIDESGMPKERFSAEFPKEGPSILRIQQVVRGDSAAYFCASSREQSNEKLFFGSGTQLSVL.

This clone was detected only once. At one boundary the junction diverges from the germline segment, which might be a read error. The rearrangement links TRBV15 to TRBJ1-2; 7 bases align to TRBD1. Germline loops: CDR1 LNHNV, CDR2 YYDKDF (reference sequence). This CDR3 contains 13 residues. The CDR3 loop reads CATSRDRVYGYTF. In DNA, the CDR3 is TGTGCCACCAGTAGAGACAGGGTCTATGGCTACACCTTC.

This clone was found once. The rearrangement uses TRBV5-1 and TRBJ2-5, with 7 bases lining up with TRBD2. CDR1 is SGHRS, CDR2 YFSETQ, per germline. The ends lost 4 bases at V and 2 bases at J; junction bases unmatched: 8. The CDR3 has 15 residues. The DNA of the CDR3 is TGCGCCAGCAGCCCGACTAGCTTGAGTCAAGAGACCCAGTACTTC. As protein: CASSPTSLSQETQYF. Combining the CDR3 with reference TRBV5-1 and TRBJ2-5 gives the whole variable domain KAGVTQTPRYLIKTRGQQVTLSCSPISGHRSVSWYQQTPGQGLQFLFEYFSETQRNKGNFPGRFSGRQFSNSRSEMNVSTLELGDSALYLCASSPTSLSQETQYFGPGTRLLVL.

DNA for the CDR3: TGTGCCAGCAGCTTGGGGGCTGGGACAGGGGCCAATGAAAAACTGTTTTTT. Protein product: CASSLGAGTGANEKLFF. The rearrangement uses TRBV5-5 and TRBJ1-4; 10 bases are shared with TRBD1. The CDR3 is made up of 17 amino acids. Germline V gene lookup returns CDR1 SGHKS and CDR2 YYEKEE (reference sequence). With V trimmed by 0 bases and J by 5 bases, 7 bases remained unmatched.

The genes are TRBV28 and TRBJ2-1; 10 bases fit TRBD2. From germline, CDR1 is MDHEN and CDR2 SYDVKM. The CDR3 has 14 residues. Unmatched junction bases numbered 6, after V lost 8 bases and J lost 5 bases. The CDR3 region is CASHSSGRNNEQFF. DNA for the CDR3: TGTGCCAGCCATTCTAGCGGGAGAAACAATGAGCAGTTCTTC.

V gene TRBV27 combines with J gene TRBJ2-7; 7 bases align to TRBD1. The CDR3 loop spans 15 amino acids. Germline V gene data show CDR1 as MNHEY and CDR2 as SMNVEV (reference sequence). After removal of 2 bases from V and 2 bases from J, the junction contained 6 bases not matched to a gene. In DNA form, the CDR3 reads TGTGCCAGCAGTTTACAGAGGGGGCCTCCCTACGAGCAGTACTTC. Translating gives CASSLQRGPPYEQYF.

CDR3 in DNA: TGTGCCAGCAGCAAACTCTCAGAGCGGGGAGAGACCCAGTACTTC. Translation gives CASSKLSERGETQYF. This chain connects TRBV11-2 to TRBJ2-5, with 7 bases fitting TRBD2. The CDR3 length is 15 residues. The ends lost 5 bases at V and 4 bases at J; junction bases unmatched: 10. Looked up from germline, CDR1 is SGHAT and CDR2 is FQNNGV. The variable domain in full, completed from reference TRBV11-2 and TRBJ2-5, reads EAGVAQSPRYKIIEKRQSVAFWCNPISGHATLYWYQQILGQGPKLLIQFQNNGVVDDSQLPKDRFSAERLKGVDSTLKIQPAKLEDSAVYLCASSKLSERGETQYFGPGTRLLVL.